One T cell receptor (beta chain) is described in this entry. This sample is drawn from a study of blood T cell repertoires in COVID-19. Study at large: Acute-phase and convalescent COVID-19 samples originated in the United States, Italy and Spain. The cDNA or gDNA used as material had been derived from T cells, B-cell-depleted T cells, or PBMCs.

V shed 1 base, J shed 2 bases, and the junction held 10 bases outside the gene matches. Germline values: CDR1 SGHAT, CDR2 FQNNGV. This CDR3 contains 17 residues. Here immunoSEQ multiplex PCR was the method, and the copy in TCRdb shows in-frame clones only, minus some. The profile covers under 300,000 clones, with roughly 86% appearing a single time and roughly 4% taken by the ten largest. Sequenced sample: peripheral blood. The clonotype originates from a man in his fifties or sixties with acute or convalescent COVID-19. The rearrangement joins TRBV11-2 to TRBJ2-7; 8 bases match TRBD1. This CDR3 is CASSLAATGTGPYEQYF. CDR3 DNA sequence: TGTGCCAGCAGCTTAGCGGCCACCGGGACAGGCCCCTACGAGCAGTACTTC. The full variable domain, with the rest looked up from reference TRBV11-2 and TRBJ2-7, is EAGVAQSPRYKIIEKRQSVAFWCNPISGHATLYWYQQILGQGPKLLIQFQNNGVVDDSQLPKDRFSAERLKGVDSTLKIQPAKLEDSAVYLCASSLAATGTGPYEQYFGPGTRLTVT.